Listed below are T cell receptor beta chains from one sample, sequenced in a study of read filtering for tumor transcriptome and immune sequencing. TCRdb re-called the reads with MiXCR, one entry per CDR3 protein. The table lists about 35,000 distinct CDR3 sequences, 13% to 15% of them singletons. Sequencing was performed on a population of CD138-negative cells sorted from bone marrow. All receptors derive from a donor at least 40 years old with multiple myeloma. Each CDR3 is given with its conserved first and last residue. The D gene is left open where the match is weak. Clone size is stated in some rows and not others, as once, few, many or a class when expanded.

many TRBD1 TRBJ2-1 TRBV5-6 TGTGCCAGCAGTGTGGGGACAGGGGGCGGTGAGCAGTTCTTC CASSVGTGGGEQFF
- - TRBJ2-1 TRBV7-9 TGCGCCAGCGGCCTAACTCAGGGTGGAGGGTACAATGAGCAGTTCTTC CASGLTQGGGYNEQFF
many - TRBJ1-1 TRBV7-9 TGTGCCAGCAGCTTAGACTTTGGGGGGGCTGAAGCTTTCTTT CASSLDFGGAEAFF
many TRBD1 TRBJ1-6 TRBV2 TGTGCCAGCAGTGAAGAGACAGGGTTCTATTCACCCCTCCACTTT CASSEETGFYSPLHF
- - TRBJ1-5 TRBV6-1 TGTGCCAGCAGAGAAACGAGGTTTGGCAATCAGCCCCAGCATTTT CASRETRFGNQPQHF
many - TRBJ1-1 TRBV5-6 TGTGCCAGCAGCTCACTGATCTCCGACCCCCCGGCAAACACTGAAGCTTTCTTT CASSSLISDPPANTEAFF
many - TRBJ2-3 TRBV6-5 TGTGCCAGCGGGGTGTCGGCTGATACGCAGTATTTT CASGVSADTQYF
- TRBD1 TRBJ2-5 TRBV15 TGTGCCACCAGCAGAGATCGGGGACAGGGGCAAGGGACCCAGTACTTC CATSRDRGQGQGTQYF
few - TRBJ2-5 TRBV5-1 TGCGCCAGCAGCCCCCAAGAGACCCAGTACTTC CASSPQETQYF
many TRBD1 TRBJ1-1 TRBV28 TGTGCCAGCAGTTCAAGACAGGGAATGAACACTGAAGCTTTCTTT CASSSRQGMNTEAFF
many - TRBJ2-1 TRBV6-1 TGTGCCAGCAGTGGACAGGTCGGCGCCAATGAGCAGTTCTTC CASSGQVGANEQFF
many - TRBJ2-1 TRBV6-2/TRBV6-3 TGTGCCAGCAGTTACCCAAGCCATGAGCAGTTCTTC CASSYPSHEQFF
medium-sized - TRBJ2-1 TRBV27 TGTGCCAGCAGCAGGGCTACAACCTACAATGAGCAGTTCTTC CASSRATTYNEQFF
- - TRBJ1-5 TRBV27 TGTGCCAGCAAGTTGTCTGGGGATAAGCCCCAGCATTTT CASKLSGDKPQHF
few - TRBJ1-1 TRBV25-1 TGTGCCAGCAGCGAAACACAGGGTACTGAAGCTTTCTTT CASSETQGTEAFF
many - TRBJ1-2 TRBV12-3/TRBV12-4 TGTGCCAGCAGTTTGGCCACCAACTATGGCTACACCTTC CASSLATNYGYTF
many - TRBJ1-1 TRBV11-2 TGTGCCAGCAGCCACACCAGGAACGGGATAGCTTTCTTT CASSHTRNGIAFF
- TRBD1 TRBJ1-5 TRBV12-3/TRBV12-4 TGTGCCAGCAGTTTAGACAGGGGCCCTAATCAGCCCCAGCATTTC CASSLDRGPNQPQHF
many TRBD1 TRBJ1-1 TRBV29-1 TGCAGCGTTGAAGTAGGGGGCGGGGGCACTGAAGCTTTCTTT CSVEVGGGGTEAFF
- TRBD2 TRBJ2-1 TRBV10-2 TGCGCCAGCAGTGGCGGCCTAGCGGGCAGTCACAATGAGCAGTTCTTC CASSGGLAGSHNEQFF
many - TRBJ2-1 TRBV10-3 TGTGCCATCAGTGAGAGGGCGGATGAGCAGTTCTTC CAISERADEQFF
many TRBD2 TRBJ2-5 TRBV20-1 TGCAGTGCTCCCCGCCGCGGGGGGCTTAGGGAGACCCAGTACTTC CSAPRRGGLRETQYF
many TRBD1 TRBJ2-7 TRBV5-1 TGCGCCAGCAGTGATACACCGGGACAGGGTTTGATGTTATTC CASSDTPGQGLMLF
many - TRBJ2-3 TRBV20-1 TGCAGTGCTAGGAGGGACGGAGGCACAGATACGCAGTATTTT CSARRDGGTDTQYF
many TRBD2 TRBJ2-4 TRBV29-1 TGCAGCGTTCGTGGGAGGGGCAAAAACATTCAGTACTTC CSVRGRGKNIQYF